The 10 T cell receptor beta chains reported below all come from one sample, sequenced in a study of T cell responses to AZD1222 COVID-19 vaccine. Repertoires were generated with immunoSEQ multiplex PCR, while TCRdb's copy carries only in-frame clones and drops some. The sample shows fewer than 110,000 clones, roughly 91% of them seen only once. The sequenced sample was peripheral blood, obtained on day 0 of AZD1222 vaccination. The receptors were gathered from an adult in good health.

The CDR3: CASSQDRGYGYTF. Here the CDR3 DNA reads TGTGCCAGCAGTCAAGACAGGGGGTATGGCTACACCTTC. This chain connects TRBV7-2 to TRBJ1-2; 9 bases are shared with TRBD1. This CDR3 region has 13 residues. Trimming removed 6 bases from V and 5 bases from J; junction bases left unmatched: 4. Germline values: CDR1 SGHTA, CDR2 FQGNSA.

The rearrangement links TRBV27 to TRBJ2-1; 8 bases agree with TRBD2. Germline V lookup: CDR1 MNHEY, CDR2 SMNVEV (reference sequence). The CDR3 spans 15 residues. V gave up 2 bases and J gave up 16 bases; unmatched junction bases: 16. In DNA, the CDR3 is TGTGCCAGCAGTTTACTCCCCCGTAGCGGGACCCCCACATTCTTC. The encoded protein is CASSLLPRSGTPTFF.

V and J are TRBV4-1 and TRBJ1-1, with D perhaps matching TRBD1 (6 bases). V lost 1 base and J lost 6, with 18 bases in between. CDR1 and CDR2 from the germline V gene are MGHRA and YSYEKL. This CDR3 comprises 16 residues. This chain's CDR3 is CASSQGVGGAVSEAFF. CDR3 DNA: TGCGCCAGCAGCCAAGGCGTGGGGGGCGCGGTTTCTGAAGCTTTCTTT.

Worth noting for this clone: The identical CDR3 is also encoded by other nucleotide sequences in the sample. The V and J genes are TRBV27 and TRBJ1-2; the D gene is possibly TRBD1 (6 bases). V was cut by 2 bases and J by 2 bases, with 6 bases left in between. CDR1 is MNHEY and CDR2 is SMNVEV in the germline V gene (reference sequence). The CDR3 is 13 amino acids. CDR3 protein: CASSLQGNYGYTF. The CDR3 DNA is TGTGCCAGCAGTTTACAGGGGAACTATGGCTACACCTTC.

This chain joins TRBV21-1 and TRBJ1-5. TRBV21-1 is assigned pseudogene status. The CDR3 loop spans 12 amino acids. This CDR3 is CASSAAMGPQHF. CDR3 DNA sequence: TGTGCCAGCAGCGCGGCCATGGGGCCCCAGCATTTT.

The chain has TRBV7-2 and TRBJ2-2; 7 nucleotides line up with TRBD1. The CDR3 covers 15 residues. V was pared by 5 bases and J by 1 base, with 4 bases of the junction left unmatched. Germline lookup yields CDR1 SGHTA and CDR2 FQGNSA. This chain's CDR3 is CASSLDRRNTGELFF. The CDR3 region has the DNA TGTGCCAGCAGCCTGGACAGGAGGAACACCGGGGAGCTGTTTTTT.

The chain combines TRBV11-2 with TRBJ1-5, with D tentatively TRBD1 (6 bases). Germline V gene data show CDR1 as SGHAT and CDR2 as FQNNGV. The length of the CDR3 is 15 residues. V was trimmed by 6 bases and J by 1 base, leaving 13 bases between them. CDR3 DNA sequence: TGTGCCAGCAGTCCTCAGGGGAGGAGCAATCAGCCCCAGCATTTT. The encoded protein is CASSPQGRSNQPQHF.

The CDR3 spells CASSFGRRTYEQYF. Written as DNA, the CDR3 is TGTGCCAGCAGTTTCGGCAGGAGAACCTACGAGCAGTACTTC. The genes are TRBV28 and TRBJ2-7; D unclear. The V gene's germline CDR1 is MDHEN and CDR2 SYDVKM. Trimming removed 3 bases from V and 2 bases from J, with 11 bases in between. The CDR3 totals 14 residues.

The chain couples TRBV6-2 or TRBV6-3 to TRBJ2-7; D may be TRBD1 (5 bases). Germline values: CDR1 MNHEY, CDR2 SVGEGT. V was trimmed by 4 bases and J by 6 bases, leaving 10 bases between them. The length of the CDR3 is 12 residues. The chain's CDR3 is CASSSTATEQYF. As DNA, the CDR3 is TGTGCCAGCAGTTCGACAGCGACCGAGCAGTACTTC.

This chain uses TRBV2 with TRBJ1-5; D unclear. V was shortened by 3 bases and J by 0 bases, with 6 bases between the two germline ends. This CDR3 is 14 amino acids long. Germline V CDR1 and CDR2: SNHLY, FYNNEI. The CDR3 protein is CASSEFTSNQPQHF. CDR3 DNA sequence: TGTGCCAGCAGTGAGTTCACTAGCAATCAGCCCCAGCATTTT.